The rows below give T cell receptor beta chains drawn from one sample of a study of blood T cell repertoires in COVID-19. The data were produced by immunoSEQ multiplex PCR, yet TCRdb's version contains in-frame clones alone and is incomplete. The data hold about 78,000 clones, with more than 70% observed a single time. Sequenced sample: peripheral blood. The receptors come from a man aged 55 to 70 with active or convalescent COVID-19. CDR3s leave out the opening cysteine and the closing phenylalanine or tryptophan. Fields, in order: V gene, clone size, J gene, CDR3 protein. Not all rows give a size; the values are once, few, many and, for expanded clones, a class.

>TRBV19|NA|TRBJ2-7
ASSLSGGAGEQY
>TRBV6-5|NA|TRBJ2-1
ASSLEYNEQF
>TRBV6-2/TRBV6-3|NA|TRBJ1-5
ASSPMGGQEPQH
>TRBV4-2|NA|TRBJ1-5
ASSQDRRGRQPQH
>TRBV27|NA|TRBJ2-7
ASSSGGPAVEQY
>TRBV2|NA|TRBJ1-5
ASSFGQAEPQH
>TRBV4-2|few|TRBJ1-2
ASSQGTGAGYGYT
>TRBV9|NA|TRBJ2-1
ASSVAVSGGYNEQF
>TRBV9|NA|TRBJ2-3
ASSRGLAGTSTDTQY
>TRBV5-4|NA|TRBJ2-3
ASSTRLATSTDTQY
>TRBV5-4|NA|TRBJ2-1
ASSLRDKAYNEQF
>TRBV7-6|NA|TRBJ1-2
ASSSDSYGYT
>TRBV6-4|NA|TRBJ2-1
ASSDTGSSYNEQF
>TRBV24-1|NA|TRBJ2-2
ATSDSGTSLISRFTGELF
>TRBV5-1|once|TRBJ1-4
ASSAQQGASNEKLF
>TRBV19|NA|TRBJ1-5
ASSSGQQPQH
>TRBV11-2|NA|TRBJ2-3
ASSTLTGTGRTTDTQY
>TRBV7-9|once|TRBJ1-1
ASSLTGDRTEAF
>TRBV15|few|TRBJ1-2
ATSRDLNGYT
>TRBV12-3/TRBV12-4|NA|TRBJ1-4
ASSSGNPEKLF
>TRBV4-3|NA|TRBJ1-1
ASSLEGNTEAF
>TRBV16|NA|TRBJ2-5
ASSQLGVEETQY
>TRBV5-1|NA|TRBJ1-1
ASSATARNTEAF
>TRBV27|NA|TRBJ2-3
ASSLRDRGTDTQY
>TRBV7-2|NA|TRBJ1-6
ASSLDRAGVSYNSPLH
>TRBV11-2|NA|TRBJ2-7
ASSLQGGIDEQY
>TRBV7-9|NA|TRBJ1-6
ASSPGLIYNSPLH
>TRBV7-9|once|TRBJ2-3
ASSPSVADTQY
>TRBV2|NA|TRBJ2-7
ASSAGLATSEQY
>TRBV27|NA|TRBJ1-4
ASSLESGQFNEKLF
>TRBV4-1|NA|TRBJ1-2
ASSQEKGQGYGYT
>TRBV7-3|NA|TRBJ2-3
ASSLGMGHTDTQY
>TRBV11-2|NA|TRBJ1-2
ASSLAPGQGHGYT
>TRBV6-4|few|TRBJ1-1
ASSDSTGARKTEAF
>TRBV6-2/TRBV6-3|NA|TRBJ1-1
ASSYYRDTEAF
>TRBV11-2|NA|TRBJ1-2
ASSSSQGNPNGYT
>TRBV5-4|NA|TRBJ2-3
ASTGTPQDTQY
>TRBV5-8|few|TRBJ1-4
ASSLGSTGSSNEKLF
>TRBV27|NA|TRBJ1-2
ASKGQVPYGYT
>TRBV7-2|once|TRBJ2-7
ASMVGGYEQY
>TRBV29-1|NA|TRBJ2-2
SVEVQGLSGELF
>TRBV6-5|NA|TRBJ2-7
ASSNTGTYEQY
>TRBV5-1|NA|TRBJ1-2
ASSLGTGDYGYT
>TRBV7-2|NA|TRBJ2-5
ASSLGLAGMETQY
>TRBV14|NA|TRBJ2-3
ASSQQGMSTDTQY
>TRBV11-2|NA|TRBJ2-2
ASSPFPGQGHTGELF
>TRBV7-2|medium-sized|TRBJ1-5
ASSAGASAQH
>TRBV7-3|NA|TRBJ2-3
ASSLTGTSGGAVGTDTQY
>TRBV7-6|once|TRBJ2-1
ASSPRTGPLNEQF
>TRBV3-1/TRBV3-2|NA|TRBJ2-7
ASSAAGTGYSYEQY